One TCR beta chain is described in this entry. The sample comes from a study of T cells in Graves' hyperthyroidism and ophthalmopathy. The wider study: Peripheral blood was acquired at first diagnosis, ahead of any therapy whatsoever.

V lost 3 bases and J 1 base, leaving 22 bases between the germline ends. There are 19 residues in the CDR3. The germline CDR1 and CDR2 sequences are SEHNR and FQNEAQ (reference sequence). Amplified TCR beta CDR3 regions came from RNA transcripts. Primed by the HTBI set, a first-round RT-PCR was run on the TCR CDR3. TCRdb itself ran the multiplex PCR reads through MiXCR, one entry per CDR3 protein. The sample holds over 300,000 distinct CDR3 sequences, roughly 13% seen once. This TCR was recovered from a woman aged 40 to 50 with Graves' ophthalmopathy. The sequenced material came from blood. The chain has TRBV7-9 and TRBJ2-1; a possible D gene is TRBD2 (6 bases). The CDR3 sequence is CASSFPARGAKGSYNEQFF. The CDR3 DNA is TGTGCCAGCAGCTTCCCCGCCCGCGGGGCGAAGGGTTCCTACAATGAGCAGTTCTTC.